These T cell receptor beta chains were read from a single sample in a study of T-cell reconstitution after alpha-beta-depleted transplantation in children. TCRdb reanalysed the PCR reads using MiXCR and keeps one entry per CDR3 protein. Here the sample spans fewer than 1 million distinct CDR3 sequences, around 15% being singletons. This specimen was PBMCs, mostly from graft donor cells, taken 360 days after TCRalphabeta/CD19-depleted stem cell transplant. Receptor source: a male patient between 10 and 17 years old who had a stem cell transplant for acute lymphoblastic leukemia, so the T cells may come from the graft donor. The CDR3 runs from the conserved cysteine through the conserved F or W.

j_call v_call cdr3_aa
TRBJ2-7 TRBV12-3/TRBV12-4 CASSRLRTGGNEQYF
TRBJ2-1 TRBV7-9 CASSLAPPEGYNEQFF
TRBJ2-7 TRBV4-1 CASSPKLFYEQYF
TRBJ1-4 TRBV5-1 CASSLGGGSTNEKLFF
TRBJ2-2 TRBV7-9 CASSSGQMNTGELFF
TRBJ2-1 TRBV5-1 CASSLEPIYDEQFF
TRBJ2-5 TRBV12-3/TRBV12-4 CASSKRGRFGETQYF
TRBJ2-7 TRBV20-1 CSAPISPGQGSYEQYF
TRBJ2-4 TRBV6-1 CASSPGQGANIQYF
TRBJ2-4 TRBV12-3/TRBV12-4 CASSTRGNIQYF
TRBJ2-3 TRBV24-1 CATSDKGASTDTQYF